This T cell receptor beta chain was sequenced in a study of siplizumab effects on memory and regulatory T cells. Study outcomes and limitations: Of the proliferating CD4+ or CD8+ clones, roughly 75-96% lacked a naive or memory phenotype that could be assigned. With siplizumab, mappable alloreactive CD4+ clones averaged around 70% Treg-derived, versus approximately 29% in controls. Alloreactive sequences that could be traced to unstimulated CD4+ memory cells showed a significant reduction under siplizumab. Proliferating Tregs taken from siplizumab cultures were not shown to have a confirmed suppressive function.

Sequenced by immunoSEQ multiplex PCR; TCRdb stores in-frame clones only, minus some. This sample has 98,000 or so clones, with about 93% found just once. Ten or more counts support this clone. As yet, its antigen is unknown. Trimming removed 7 bases at V and 4 bases at J, with 20 bases between. This CDR3 spans 15 amino acids. From germline, CDR1 is SGHNT and CDR2 YYREEE (reference sequence). The V gene is TRBV5-4, the J gene TRBJ1-2; no definite D call. This clonotype was obtained from a human donor in good health. Source material: Tregs sorted from blood. The CDR3 DNA reads TGTGCCAGCTCGCGGGGTGATGAGTCTGGCTATGGCTACACCTTC. Translated: CASSRGDESGYGYTF.